Listed here are 14 T cell receptor beta chains from one sample, sequenced in a study of cytomegalovirus exposure and HLA in healthy donors. The PCR used 60 Vbeta and 13 Jbeta primers. TCRdb's table, derived via immunoSEQ multiplex PCR, lists solely in-frame clones and lacks some. This repertoire includes over 55,000 clones. The sample taken for sequencing was PBMCs. The receptors stem from a boy younger than 18 in good health and CMV-seronegative.

The chain couples TRBV5-4 to TRBJ1-6; TRBD1 aligns across 7 bases. V trimming: 3 bases; J trimming: 6 bases; junction bases outside the gene matches: 9. The germline gives CDR1 SGHNT, CDR2 YYREEE (reference sequence). This CDR3 has 16 amino acids. The DNA for the CDR3 is TGTGCCAGCAGCTACGGACAGGCCAAACCTAATTCACCCCTCCACTTT. Its protein product is CASSYGQAKPNSPLHF.

The rearrangement uses TRBV6-6 and TRBJ1-2; TRBD1 might be the D (6 bases). The V end lost 9 bases, the J end lost 0 bases, and 11 bases lay between the germline ends. Germline V gene sequence: CDR1 MNHNY, CDR2 SVGAGI (reference sequence). This CDR3 comprises 13 residues. For the CDR3, the DNA is TGTGCCAGTGGGGGCAGGGCTAACTATGGCTACACCTTC. It encodes CASGGRANYGYTF.

This sequence joins TRBV4-2 and TRBJ1-6; 8 nucleotides agree with TRBD1. Trimming removed 6 bases from V and 10 bases from J; junction bases left unmatched: 8. CDR3 size: 14 residues. The germline CDR1 and CDR2 sequences are LGHNA and YNFKEQ. DNA for the CDR3: TGTGCCAGCAGTCAGGACAGGGTTGGCTCACCCCTCCACTTT. Translation: CASSQDRVGSPLHF.

This chain uses TRBV11-2 with TRBJ1-5; D gene ambiguous. The CDR3 covers 15 residues. Per the germline V gene, CDR1 is SGHAT and CDR2 is FQNNGV. V gave up 2 bases and J gave up 3 bases, with 11 bases separating them. This CDR3 reads CASSLKVRHNQPQHF. CDR3 sequence (DNA): TGTGCCAGCAGCTTAAAGGTACGACACAATCAGCCCCAGCATTTT.

This rearrangement joins TRBV6-5 to TRBJ1-2; maybe TRBD1 (6 bases). Looked up from germline, CDR1 is MNHEY and CDR2 is SVGAGI. The V end lost 0 bases, the J end lost 4 bases, and 12 bases lay between the germline ends. The CDR3 spans 15 residues. The CDR3 here is CASSYSRGLGYGYTF. DNA of the CDR3: TGTGCCAGCAGTTACTCGCGGGGGCTCGGCTATGGCTACACCTTC.

This chain links TRBV6-1 with TRBJ2-3; tentatively, D is TRBD1 (6 bases). The CDR3 runs 15 residues. CDR1 is MNHNS and CDR2 is SASEGT in the germline V gene. The V and J ends lost 2 bases and 2 bases respectively, with 11 bases between them. The CDR3 is CASSERGQSTDTQYF. As DNA, the CDR3 is TGTGCCAGCAGTGAAAGAGGACAGTCCACAGATACGCAGTATTTT.

The genes are TRBV13 and TRBJ2-7; D possibly corresponds to TRBD1 (5 bases). The V gene's germline CDR1 is PRHDT and CDR2 FYEKMQ (reference sequence). This CDR3 region has 14 residues. The germline V and J ends were trimmed by 3 bases and 1 base, with 10 bases remaining between them. The CDR3 DNA follows: TGTGCCAGCAGCTTCGACAGCGAGTCCTACGAGCAGTACTTC. Translated: CASSFDSESYEQYF.

V and J are TRBV6-1 and TRBJ2-7; tentative D call: TRBD2 (7 bases). Germline V lookup: CDR1 MNHNS, CDR2 SASEGT. CDR3 length: 14 amino acids. The V end was cut by 7 bases, the J end by 4 bases, with 17 bases between. CDR3 nucleotides: TGTGCCAGCACCGAGGGGGGGGGCGCATACGAGCAGTACTTC. Amino acid sequence: CASTEGGGAYEQYF.

J is TRBJ2-7 and V is TRBV30; D may be TRBD1 (5 bases). The V end was cut by 2 bases, the J end by 6 bases, with 23 bases between. CDR3 length: 16 amino acids. The germline V gene has CDR1 GTSNPN and CDR2 SVGIG (reference sequence). The chain's CDR3 is CAWSNLPLGVPGEQYF. DNA for the CDR3: TGTGCCTGGAGTAATTTACCCCTAGGGGTTCCCGGCGAGCAGTACTTC. Variable domain in full (rest from reference TRBV30 and TRBJ2-7): SQTIHQWPATLVQPVGSPLSLECTVEGTSNPNLYWYRQAAGRGLQLLFYSVGIGQISSEVPQNLSASRPQDRQFILSSKKLLLSDSGFYLCAWSNLPLGVPGEQYFGPGTRLTVT.

V gene TRBV11-2 combines with J gene TRBJ2-3; possible D gene TRBD2, 5 bases. The CDR3 is 15 residues long. The germline gives CDR1 SGHAT, CDR2 FQNNGV. Trimming took 1 base from V and 1 from J, leaving 9 bases between them. CDR3: CASSLARDGTDTQYF. DNA for the CDR3: TGTGCCAGCAGCTTAGCCCGGGATGGCACAGATACGCAGTATTTT.

J is TRBJ1-1 and V is TRBV6-5, with D perhaps TRBD1 (5 bases). The CDR3 has 14 amino acids. Trimming cost V 6 bases and J 8 bases, with 19 bases left between them. CDR1 is MNHEY, CDR2 SVGAGI, per germline. The CDR3 DNA follows: TGTGCCAGCAGGATTATATCGGGGGGATCGGAAGCTTTCTTT. It codes for CASRIISGGSEAFF.

The genes are TRBV2 and TRBJ2-7, with 7 bases matching TRBD2. V was pared by 8 bases and J by 0 bases, with 4 bases of the junction left unmatched. The length of the CDR3 is 13 residues. Germline CDR1 and CDR2: SNHLY and FYNNEI. This chain's CDR3 is CASVASGSYEQYF. In DNA form, the CDR3 reads TGTGCCAGCGTGGCTAGCGGCTCCTACGAGCAGTACTTC.

This chain links TRBV2 with TRBJ2-7; 7 positions match TRBD2. The CDR3 loop spans 14 amino acids. CDR1 is SNHLY, CDR2 FYNNEI, per germline. The junction had 9 bases not matched to a gene; V was cut back by 7 bases and J by 3 bases. The CDR3 sequence is CASIYASGSYEQYF. The CDR3 nucleotides are TGTGCCAGCATTTACGCTAGCGGAAGCTACGAGCAGTACTTC.

This sequence joins TRBV7-9 and TRBJ1-2; TRBD1 aligns across 7 bases. V gave up 5 bases and J gave up 6 bases; unmatched junction bases: 9. Germline CDR1 SEHNR, CDR2 FQNEAQ (reference sequence). The CDR3 extends over 14 amino acids. CDR3 sequence (DNA): TGTGCCAGCAGCGTAATGACAGGGAACCATGGCTACACCTTC. Its translation is CASSVMTGNHGYTF.